The 12 T cell receptor beta chains listed next were all sequenced from one sample in a study of blood T cell repertoires in COVID-19. Using immunoSEQ multiplex PCR, the repertoire was profiled, and TCRdb retains in-frame clones only, with some absent. The table includes about 240,000 clones, more than 70% detected once. Material for sequencing was peripheral blood. These receptors were taken from a man older than 75 with acute or convalescent COVID-19.

The chain joins TRBV27 to TRBJ2-3; 14 bases fit TRBD2. The CDR3 totals 19 residues. The J segment lost 1 base and the V segment lost 3 bases, leaving 9 bases of the junction unmatched. Germline CDR1 is MNHEY and CDR2 is SMNVEV (reference sequence). This CDR3 reads CASSFLGLAGGTGTDTQYF. As DNA, the CDR3 is TGTGCCAGCAGTTTCTTAGGACTAGCGGGAGGCACTGGCACAGATACGCAGTATTTT.

The genes are TRBV15 and TRBJ2-7; TRBD1 aligns across 7 bases. CDR1 and CDR2 from the germline V gene are LNHNV and YYDKDF (reference sequence). Trimming cost V 6 bases and J 3 bases; bases outside gene matches: 8. The CDR3 is 14 amino acids. In nucleotides, the CDR3 is TGTGCCACCAGTAGGACAGGACCACTCTACGAGCAGTACTTC. It is translated as CATSRTGPLYEQYF.

The gene calls are TRBV29-1 and TRBJ2-7; 7 nucleotides match TRBD1. Looked up from germline, CDR1 is SQVTM and CDR2 is ANQGSEA. The CDR3 has 13 residues. With V trimmed by 2 bases and J by 0 bases, 1 base remained unmatched. CDR3 amino acids: CSVERDSSYEQYF. DNA for the CDR3: TGCAGCGTTGAACGGGACAGCTCCTACGAGCAGTACTTC.

This clone was found a few times. The chain combines TRBV28 with TRBJ2-6; TRBD2 matches 7 bases. The CDR3 length is 14 residues. V gave up 11 bases and J gave up 0 bases; unmatched junction bases: 4. Germline V gives CDR1 MDHEN, CDR2 SYDVKM. CDR3: CASWGGSGANVLTF. For the CDR3, the DNA is TGTGCCTCCTGGGGGGGCTCTGGGGCCAACGTCCTGACTTTC.

This chain joins TRBV5-1 and TRBJ2-1, with TRBD2 identical over 8 bases. Germline-derived CDR1 and CDR2 are SGHRS and YFSETQ. Trimming at V came to 3 bases and at J to 8 bases, leaving 4 bases not matched to a gene. CDR3 length: 13 residues. The CDR3 loop reads CASSSSGSHEQFF. CDR3 nucleotides: TGCGCCAGCAGCTCAAGCGGGAGCCATGAGCAGTTCTTC.

V gene TRBV5-1 combines with J gene TRBJ2-1; 8 positions agree with TRBD2. The junction had 3 bases not matched to a gene; V was cut back by 4 bases and J by 12 bases. CDR1 SGHRS and CDR2 YFSETQ come from the germline V gene. The CDR3 is 11 residues long. CDR3 DNA: TGCGCCAGCAGCCCGGGAGGGGTGCAGTTCTTC. Its protein product is CASSPGGVQFF.

V and J are TRBV6-6 and TRBJ1-5; 8 bases map to TRBD1. The CDR3 runs 16 residues. Germline V lookup: CDR1 MNHNY, CDR2 SVGAGI (reference sequence). With 2 bases clipped from V and 4 bases from J, the junction kept 7 bases outside the gene matches. In DNA, the CDR3 is TGTGCCAGCAGTTACGCTCAGGGGGCAACTAATCAGCCCCAGCATTTT. Its translation: CASSYAQGATNQPQHF.

The chain recombines TRBV6-1 with TRBJ2-7; D is possibly TRBD2 (6 bases). CDR3 length: 15 residues. The V and J ends lost 4 bases and 5 bases respectively, with 18 bases between them. The V gene's germline CDR1 is MNHNS and CDR2 SASEGT. In DNA, the CDR3 is TGTGCCAGCAGTGGGGGACTTTCGCTTTTGAACGAGCAGTACTTC. It specifies CASSGGLSLLNEQYF.

This chain joins TRBV3-1 (or the pseudogene TRBV3-2) and TRBJ1-6, with TRBD1 matching over 7 bases. Germline CDR1 reads LGHDT; CDR2 reads YNNKEL (reference sequence). The CDR3 length is 16 residues. Trimming took 3 bases from V and 6 from J; bases not matched to a gene: 8. The CDR3: CASSQNTGELNSPLHF. The CDR3 DNA sequence: TGTGCCAGCAGCCAGAATACAGGGGAACTTAATTCACCCCTCCACTTT.

The chain recombines TRBV28 with TRBJ1-5; 7 positions match TRBD1. Germline trimming cut 3 bases from V and 2 bases from J; bases unmatched to any gene: 7. There are 16 residues in the CDR3. The germline V gene encodes CDR1 MDHEN and CDR2 SYDVKM. The CDR3 region is CASSFYMGTGNQPQHF. CDR3 in DNA: TGTGCCAGCAGTTTTTATATGGGGACAGGCAATCAGCCCCAGCATTTT.

The gene calls are TRBV10-3 and TRBJ2-5; 7 bases agree with TRBD2. The CDR3 is made up of 12 amino acids. Germline CDR1 is ENHRY and CDR2 is SYGVKD. The trim removed 4 bases at V and 5 bases at J, leaving 1 base unmatched. The chain's CDR3 is CAISAGGETQYF. CDR3 DNA sequence: TGTGCCATCAGTGCCGGGGGGGAGACCCAGTACTTC.

V is TRBV7-2 and J is TRBJ1-1; D is ambiguous. The V end was cut by 4 bases, the J end by 1 base, with 10 bases between. The CDR3 is 14 amino acids. The V gene's germline CDR1 is SGHTA and CDR2 FQGNSA. The CDR3 nucleotides read TGTGCCAGCAGCTCCCTCGCAGGGAACACTGAAGCTTTCTTT. This gives the protein CASSSLAGNTEAFF. Full variable domain (outside the CDR3, taken from reference TRBV7-2 and TRBJ1-1): GAGVSQSPSNKVTEKGKDVELRCDPISGHTALYWYRQSLGQGLEFLIYFQGNSAPDKSGLPSDRFSAERTGGSVSTLTIQRTQQEDSAVYLCASSSLAGNTEAFFGQGTRLTVV.